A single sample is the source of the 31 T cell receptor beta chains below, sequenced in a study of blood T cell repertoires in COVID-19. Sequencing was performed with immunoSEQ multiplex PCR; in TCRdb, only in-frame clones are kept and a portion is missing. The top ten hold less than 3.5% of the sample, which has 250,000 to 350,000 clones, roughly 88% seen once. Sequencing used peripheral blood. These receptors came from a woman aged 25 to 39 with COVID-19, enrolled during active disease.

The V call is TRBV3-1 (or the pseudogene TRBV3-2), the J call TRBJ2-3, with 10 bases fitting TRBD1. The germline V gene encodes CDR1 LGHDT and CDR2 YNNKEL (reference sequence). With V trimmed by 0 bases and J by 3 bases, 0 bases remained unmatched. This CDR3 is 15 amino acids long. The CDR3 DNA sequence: TGTGCCAGCAGCCAAGAGGGACAGGGGACAGATACGCAGTATTTT. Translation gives CASSQEGQGTDTQYF.

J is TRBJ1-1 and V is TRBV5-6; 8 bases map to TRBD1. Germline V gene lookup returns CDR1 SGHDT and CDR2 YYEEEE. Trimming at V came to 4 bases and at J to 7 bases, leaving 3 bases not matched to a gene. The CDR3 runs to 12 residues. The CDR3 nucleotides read TGTGCCAGCAGCCCCGGACAGGGTGAAGCTTTCTTT. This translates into CASSPGQGEAFF.

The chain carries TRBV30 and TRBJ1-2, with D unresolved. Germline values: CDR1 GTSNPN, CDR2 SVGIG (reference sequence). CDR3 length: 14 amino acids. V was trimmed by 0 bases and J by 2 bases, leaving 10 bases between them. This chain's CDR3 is CAWSVLSQNYGYTF. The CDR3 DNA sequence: TGTGCCTGGAGTGTACTAAGCCAGAACTATGGCTACACCTTC.

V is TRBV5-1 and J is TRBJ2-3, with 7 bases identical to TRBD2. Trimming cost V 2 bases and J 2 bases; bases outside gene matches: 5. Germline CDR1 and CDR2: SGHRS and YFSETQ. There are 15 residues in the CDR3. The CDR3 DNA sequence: TGCGCCAGCAGCTTCGGGGGGAGGGACACAGATACGCAGTATTTT. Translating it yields CASSFGGRDTDTQYF.

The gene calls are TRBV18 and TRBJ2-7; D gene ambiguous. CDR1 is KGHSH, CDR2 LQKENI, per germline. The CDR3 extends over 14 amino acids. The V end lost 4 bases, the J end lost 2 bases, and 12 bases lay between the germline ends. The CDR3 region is CASSLNDGAYEQYF. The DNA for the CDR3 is TGTGCCAGCTCACTGAACGACGGAGCCTACGAGCAGTACTTC.

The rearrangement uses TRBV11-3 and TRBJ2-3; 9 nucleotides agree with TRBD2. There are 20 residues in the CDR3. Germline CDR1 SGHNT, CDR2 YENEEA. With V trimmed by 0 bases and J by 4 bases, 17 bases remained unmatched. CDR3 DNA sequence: TGTGCCAGCAGCTTAGACGCCGGGCGGGAGGGCCTCTTGGCTTCAGATACGCAGTATTTT. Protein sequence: CASSLDAGREGLLASDTQYF.

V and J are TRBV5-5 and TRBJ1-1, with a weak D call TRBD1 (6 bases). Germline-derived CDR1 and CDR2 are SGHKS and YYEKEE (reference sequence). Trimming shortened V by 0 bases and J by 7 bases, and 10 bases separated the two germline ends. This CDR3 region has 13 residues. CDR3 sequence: CASSLEGDLEAFF. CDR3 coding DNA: TGTGCCAGCAGCTTGGAGGGGGATCTTGAAGCTTTCTTT.

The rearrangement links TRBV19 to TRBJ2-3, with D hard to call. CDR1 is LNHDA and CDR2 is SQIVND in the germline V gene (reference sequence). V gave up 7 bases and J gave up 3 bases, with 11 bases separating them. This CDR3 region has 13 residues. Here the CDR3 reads CASNVAGTDTQYF. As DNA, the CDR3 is TGTGCCAGTAATGTAGCTGGGACAGATACGCAGTATTTT.

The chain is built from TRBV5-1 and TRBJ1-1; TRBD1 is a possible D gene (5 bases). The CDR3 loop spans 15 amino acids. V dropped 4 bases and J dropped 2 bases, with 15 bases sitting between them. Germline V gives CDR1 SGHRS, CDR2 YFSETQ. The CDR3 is CASSGAQEINTEAFF. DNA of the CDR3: TGCGCCAGCAGCGGCGCACAGGAGATAAACACTGAAGCTTTCTTT.

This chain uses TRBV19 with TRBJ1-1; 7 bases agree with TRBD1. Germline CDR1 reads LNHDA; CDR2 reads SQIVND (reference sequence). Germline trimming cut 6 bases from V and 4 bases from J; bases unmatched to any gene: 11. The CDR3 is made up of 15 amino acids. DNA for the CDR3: TGTGCCAGTAGCAGGGCGGACAGGAGGGCCACTGAAGCTTTCTTT. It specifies CASSRADRRATEAFF. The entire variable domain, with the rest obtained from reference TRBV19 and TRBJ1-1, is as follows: DGGITQSPKYLFRKEGQNVTLSCEQNLNHDAMYWYRQDPGQGLRLIYYSQIVNDFQKGDIAEGYSVSREKKESFPLTVTSAQKNPTAFYLCASSRADRRATEAFFGQGTRLTVV.

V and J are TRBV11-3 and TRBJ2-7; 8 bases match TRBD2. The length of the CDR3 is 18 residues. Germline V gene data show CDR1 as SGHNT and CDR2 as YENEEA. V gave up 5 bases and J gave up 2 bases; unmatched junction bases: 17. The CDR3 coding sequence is TGTGCCAGCAGCGTCGGTGGTCTAGCGGGTCGTTTCGCCTACGAGCAGTACTTC. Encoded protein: CASSVGGLAGRFAYEQYF.

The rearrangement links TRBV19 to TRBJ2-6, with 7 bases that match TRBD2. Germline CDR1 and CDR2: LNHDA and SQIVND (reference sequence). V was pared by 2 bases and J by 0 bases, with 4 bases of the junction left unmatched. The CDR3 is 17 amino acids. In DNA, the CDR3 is TGTGCCAGTAGTATAATGGGGGGGAACTCTGGGGCCAACGTCCTGACTTTC. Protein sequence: CASSIMGGNSGANVLTF.

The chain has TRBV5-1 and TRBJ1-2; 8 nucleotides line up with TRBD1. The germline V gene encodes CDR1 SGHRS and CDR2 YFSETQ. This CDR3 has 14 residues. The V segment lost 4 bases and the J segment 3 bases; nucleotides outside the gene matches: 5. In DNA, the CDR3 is TGCGCCAGCAGCCGGCAGGACAGGGACTATGGCTACACCTTC. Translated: CASSRQDRDYGYTF. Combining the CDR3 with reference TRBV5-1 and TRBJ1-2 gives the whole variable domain KAGVTQTPRYLIKTRGQQVTLSCSPISGHRSVSWYQQTPGQGLQFLFEYFSETQRNKGNFPGRFSGRQFSNSRSEMNVSTLELGDSALYLCASSRQDRDYGYTFGSGTRLTVV.

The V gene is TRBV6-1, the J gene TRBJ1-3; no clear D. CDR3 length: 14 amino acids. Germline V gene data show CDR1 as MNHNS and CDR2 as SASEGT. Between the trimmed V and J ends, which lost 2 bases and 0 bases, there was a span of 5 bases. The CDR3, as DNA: TGTGCCAGCAGTGAACAGGTCTCTGGAAACACCATATATTTT. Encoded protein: CASSEQVSGNTIYF.

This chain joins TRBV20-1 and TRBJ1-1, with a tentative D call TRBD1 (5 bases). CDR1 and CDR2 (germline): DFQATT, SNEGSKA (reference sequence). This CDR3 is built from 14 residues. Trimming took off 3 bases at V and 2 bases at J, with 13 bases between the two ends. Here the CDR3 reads CSASPQRDNTEAFF. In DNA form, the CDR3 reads TGCAGTGCTAGTCCACAGCGGGACAACACTGAAGCTTTCTTT.

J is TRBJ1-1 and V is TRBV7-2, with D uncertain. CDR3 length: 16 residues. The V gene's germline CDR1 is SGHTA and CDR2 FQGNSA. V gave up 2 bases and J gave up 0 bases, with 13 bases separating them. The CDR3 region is CASSLISFHMNTEAFF. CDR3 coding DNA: TGTGCCAGCAGCTTAATCAGTTTCCACATGAACACTGAAGCTTTCTTT.

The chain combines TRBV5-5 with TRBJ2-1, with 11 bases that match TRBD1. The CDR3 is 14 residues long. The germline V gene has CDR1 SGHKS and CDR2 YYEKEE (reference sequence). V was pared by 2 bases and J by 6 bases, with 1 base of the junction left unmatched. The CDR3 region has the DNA TGTGCCAGCAGCTTCGGGACAGGGGGCAATGAGCAGTTCTTC. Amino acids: CASSFGTGGNEQFF.

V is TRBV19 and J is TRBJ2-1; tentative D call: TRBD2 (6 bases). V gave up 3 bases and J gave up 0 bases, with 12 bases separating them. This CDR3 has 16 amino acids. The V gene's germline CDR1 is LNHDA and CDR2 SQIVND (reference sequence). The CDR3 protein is CASSMGGRSSYNEQFF. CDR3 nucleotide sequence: TGTGCCAGTAGTATGGGGGGACGTAGCTCCTACAATGAGCAGTTCTTC.

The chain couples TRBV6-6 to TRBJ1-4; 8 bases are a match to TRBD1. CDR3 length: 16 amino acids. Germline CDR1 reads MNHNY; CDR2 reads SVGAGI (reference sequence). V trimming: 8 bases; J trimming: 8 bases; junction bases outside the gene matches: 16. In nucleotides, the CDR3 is TGTGCCAGCTCACCCTCGAAAACTACAGGGGGGGAAAAACTGTTTTTT. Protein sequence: CASSPSKTTGGEKLFF.

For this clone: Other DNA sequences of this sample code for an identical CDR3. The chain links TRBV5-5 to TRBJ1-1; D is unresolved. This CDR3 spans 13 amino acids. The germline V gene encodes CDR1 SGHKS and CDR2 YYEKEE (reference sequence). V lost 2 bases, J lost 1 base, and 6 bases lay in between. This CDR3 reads CASSFGRNTEAFF. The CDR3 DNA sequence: TGTGCCAGCAGCTTTGGGCGGAACACTGAAGCTTTCTTT.

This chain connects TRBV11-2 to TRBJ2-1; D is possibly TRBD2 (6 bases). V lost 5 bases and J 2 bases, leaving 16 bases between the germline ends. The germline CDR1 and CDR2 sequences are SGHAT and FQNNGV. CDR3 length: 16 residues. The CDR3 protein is CASSPQKAGPYNEQFF. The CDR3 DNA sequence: TGTGCCAGCAGCCCCCAGAAGGCGGGGCCCTACAATGAGCAGTTCTTC. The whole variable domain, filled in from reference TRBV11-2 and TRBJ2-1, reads EAGVAQSPRYKIIEKRQSVAFWCNPISGHATLYWYQQILGQGPKLLIQFQNNGVVDDSQLPKDRFSAERLKGVDSTLKIQPAKLEDSAVYLCASSPQKAGPYNEQFFGPGTRLTVL.

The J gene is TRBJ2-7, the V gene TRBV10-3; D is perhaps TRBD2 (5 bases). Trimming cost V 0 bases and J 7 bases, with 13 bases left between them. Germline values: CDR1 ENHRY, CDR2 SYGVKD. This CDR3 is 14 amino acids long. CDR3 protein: CAISESVRPGEQYF. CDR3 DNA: TGTGCCATCAGTGAGTCAGTCAGGCCGGGGGAGCAGTACTTC.

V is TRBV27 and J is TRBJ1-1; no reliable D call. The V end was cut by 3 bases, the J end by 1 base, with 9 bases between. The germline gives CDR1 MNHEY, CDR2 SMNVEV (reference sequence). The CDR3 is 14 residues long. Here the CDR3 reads CASSFRQPNTEAFF. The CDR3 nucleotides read TGTGCCAGCAGTTTCAGGCAGCCGAACACTGAAGCTTTCTTT.

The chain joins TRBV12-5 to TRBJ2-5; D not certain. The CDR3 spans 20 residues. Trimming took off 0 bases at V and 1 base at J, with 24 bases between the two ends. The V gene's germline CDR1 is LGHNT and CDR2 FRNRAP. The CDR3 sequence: CASGLVLFPRQAISQETQYF. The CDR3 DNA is TGTGCTAGTGGTTTGGTACTGTTCCCAAGGCAGGCTATCTCCCAAGAGACCCAGTACTTC.

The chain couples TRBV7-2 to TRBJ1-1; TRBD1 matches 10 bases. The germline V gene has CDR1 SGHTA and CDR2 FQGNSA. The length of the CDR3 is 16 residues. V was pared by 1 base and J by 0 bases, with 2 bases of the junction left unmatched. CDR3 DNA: TGTGCCAGCAGCTTAGGTGACAGGGGGCTGAACACTGAAGCTTTCTTT. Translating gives CASSLGDRGLNTEAFF.

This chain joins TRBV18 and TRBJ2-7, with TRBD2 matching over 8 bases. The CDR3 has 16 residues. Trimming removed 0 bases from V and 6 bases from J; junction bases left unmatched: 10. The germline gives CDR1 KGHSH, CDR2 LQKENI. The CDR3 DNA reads TGTGCCAGCTCACCACCCTCCGGGACTAGAGTTTCCGAGCAGTACTTC. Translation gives CASSPPSGTRVSEQYF. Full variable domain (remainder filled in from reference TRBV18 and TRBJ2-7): NAGVMQNPRHLVRRRGQEARLRCSPMKGHSHVYWYRQLPEEGLKFMVYLQKENIIDESGMPKERFSAEFPKEGPSILRIQQVVRGDSAAYFCASSPPSGTRVSEQYFGPGTRLTVT.

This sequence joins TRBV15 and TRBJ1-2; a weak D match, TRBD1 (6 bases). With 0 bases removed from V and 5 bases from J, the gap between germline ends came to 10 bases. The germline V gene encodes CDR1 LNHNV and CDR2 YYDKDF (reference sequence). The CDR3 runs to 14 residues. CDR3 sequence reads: CATSRDTGLYGYTF. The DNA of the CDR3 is TGTGCCACCAGCAGAGATACAGGGTTATATGGCTACACCTTC.

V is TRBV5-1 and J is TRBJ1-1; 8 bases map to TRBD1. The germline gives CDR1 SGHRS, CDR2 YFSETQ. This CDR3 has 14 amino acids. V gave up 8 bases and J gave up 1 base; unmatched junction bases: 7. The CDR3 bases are TGCGCCAGTACCGCAGGGGGCCCGAACACTGAAGCTTTCTTT. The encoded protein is CASTAGGPNTEAFF.

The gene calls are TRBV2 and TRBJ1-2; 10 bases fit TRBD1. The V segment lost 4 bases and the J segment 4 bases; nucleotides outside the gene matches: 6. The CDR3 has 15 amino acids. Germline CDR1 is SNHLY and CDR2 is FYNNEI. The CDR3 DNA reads TGTGCCAGCAGTGGGCCTGGACAGGGGGTCTATGGCTACACCTTC. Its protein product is CASSGPGQGVYGYTF.

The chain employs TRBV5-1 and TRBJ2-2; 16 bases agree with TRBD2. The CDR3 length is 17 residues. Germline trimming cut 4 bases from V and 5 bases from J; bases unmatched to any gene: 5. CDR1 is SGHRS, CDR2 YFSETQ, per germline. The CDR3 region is CASSEGLAGGRTGELFF. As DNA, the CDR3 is TGCGCCAGCAGCGAGGGACTAGCGGGAGGGAGGACCGGGGAGCTGTTTTTT.

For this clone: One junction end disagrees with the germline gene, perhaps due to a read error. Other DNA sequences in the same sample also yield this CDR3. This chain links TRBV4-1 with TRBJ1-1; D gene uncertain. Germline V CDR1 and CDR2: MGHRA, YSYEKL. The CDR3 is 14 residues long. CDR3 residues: CASSQDLMNTEAFF. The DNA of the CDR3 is TGCGCCAGCAGTCAAGATCTTATGAACACTGAAGCTTTCTTT.